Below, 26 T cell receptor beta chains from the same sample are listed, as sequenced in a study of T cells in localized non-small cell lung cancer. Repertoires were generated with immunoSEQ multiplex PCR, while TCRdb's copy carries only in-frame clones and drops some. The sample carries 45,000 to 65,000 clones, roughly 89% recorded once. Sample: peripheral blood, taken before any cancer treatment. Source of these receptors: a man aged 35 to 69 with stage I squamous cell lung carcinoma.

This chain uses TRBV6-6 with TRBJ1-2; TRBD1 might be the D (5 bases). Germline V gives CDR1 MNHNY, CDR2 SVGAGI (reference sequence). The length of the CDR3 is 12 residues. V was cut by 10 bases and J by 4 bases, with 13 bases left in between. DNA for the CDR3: TGTGCCACCCCTGAGGGGCCCTATGGCTACACCTTC. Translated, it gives CATPEGPYGYTF.

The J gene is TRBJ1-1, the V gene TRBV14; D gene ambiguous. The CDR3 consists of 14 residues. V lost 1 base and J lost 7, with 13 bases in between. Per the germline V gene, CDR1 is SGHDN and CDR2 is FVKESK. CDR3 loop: CASSQVIGSLEAFF. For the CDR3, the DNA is TGTGCCAGCAGCCAAGTCATAGGGTCTCTTGAAGCTTTCTTT.

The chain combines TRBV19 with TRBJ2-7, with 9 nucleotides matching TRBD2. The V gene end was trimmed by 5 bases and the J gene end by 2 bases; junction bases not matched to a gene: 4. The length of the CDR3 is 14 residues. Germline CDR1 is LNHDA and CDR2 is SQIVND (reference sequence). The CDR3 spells CASSGGGVPYEQYF. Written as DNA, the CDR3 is TGTGCCAGTAGTGGCGGGGGGGTCCCCTACGAGCAGTACTTC.

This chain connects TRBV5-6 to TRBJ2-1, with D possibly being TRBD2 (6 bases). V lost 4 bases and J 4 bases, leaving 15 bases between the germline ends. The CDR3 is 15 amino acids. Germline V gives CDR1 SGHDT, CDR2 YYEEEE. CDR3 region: CASSRLARGYNEQFF. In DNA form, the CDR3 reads TGTGCCAGCAGCCGTCTAGCGCGAGGATACAATGAGCAGTTCTTC.

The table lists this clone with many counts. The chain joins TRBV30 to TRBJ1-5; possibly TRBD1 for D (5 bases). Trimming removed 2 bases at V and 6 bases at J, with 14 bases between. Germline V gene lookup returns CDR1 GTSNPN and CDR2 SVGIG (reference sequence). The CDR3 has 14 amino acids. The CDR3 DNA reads TGTGCCTGGAGTTTGGGGGGACCCTTTCAGCCCCAGCATTTT. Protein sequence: CAWSLGGPFQPQHF.

CDR3 in DNA: TGCAGTGCTAGCGGGGAGACCCAGTACTTC. It codes for CSASGETQYF. V gene TRBV20-1 combines with J gene TRBJ2-5; D not resolved. From germline, CDR1 is DFQATT and CDR2 SNEGSKA (reference sequence). The CDR3 contains 10 residues. V dropped 3 bases and J dropped 5 bases, with 4 bases sitting between them.

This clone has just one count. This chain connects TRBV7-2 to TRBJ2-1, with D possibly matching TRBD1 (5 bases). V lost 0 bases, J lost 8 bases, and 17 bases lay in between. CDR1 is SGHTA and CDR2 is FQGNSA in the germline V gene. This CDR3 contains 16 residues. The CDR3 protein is CASSLAPLAGIDEQFF. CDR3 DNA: TGTGCCAGCAGCTTAGCTCCCCTGGCAGGGATCGATGAGCAGTTCTTC.

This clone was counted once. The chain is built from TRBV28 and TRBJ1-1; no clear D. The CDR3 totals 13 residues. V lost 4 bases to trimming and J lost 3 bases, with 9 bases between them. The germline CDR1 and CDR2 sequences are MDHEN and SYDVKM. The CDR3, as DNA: TGTGCCAGCAGTTCCCCCGCGGACACTGAAGCTTTCTTT. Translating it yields CASSSPADTEAFF.

The DNA of the CDR3 is TGTGCCAGCAGTTCCCTGGGGGGCTCCTACAATGAGCAGTTCTTC. Translation: CASSSLGGSYNEQFF. V gene TRBV28 combines with J gene TRBJ2-1, with D possibly matching TRBD2 (6 bases). This CDR3 has 15 amino acids. Germline CDR1 and CDR2: MDHEN and SYDVKM. With 4 bases removed from V and 0 bases from J, the gap between germline ends came to 10 bases. The full variable domain, with the rest looked up from reference TRBV28 and TRBJ2-1, is DVKVTQSSRYLVKRTGEKVFLECVQDMDHENMFWYRQDPGLGLRLIYFSYDVKMKEKGDIPEGYSVSREKKERFSLILESASTNQTSMYLCASSSLGGSYNEQFFGPGTRLTVL.

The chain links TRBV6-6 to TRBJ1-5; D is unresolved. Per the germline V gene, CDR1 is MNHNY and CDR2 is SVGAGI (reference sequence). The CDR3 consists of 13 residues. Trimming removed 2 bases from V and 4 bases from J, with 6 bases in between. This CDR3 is CASSYDGNQPQHF. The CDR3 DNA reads TGTGCCAGCAGTTACGACGGGAATCAGCCCCAGCATTTT.

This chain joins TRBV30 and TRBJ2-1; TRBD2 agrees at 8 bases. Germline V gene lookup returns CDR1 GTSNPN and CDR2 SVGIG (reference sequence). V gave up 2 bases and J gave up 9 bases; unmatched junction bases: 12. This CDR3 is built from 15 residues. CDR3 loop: CAWSTDSGNLIEQFF. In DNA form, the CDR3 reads TGTGCCTGGAGTACAGATAGCGGGAACTTGATTGAGCAGTTCTTC.

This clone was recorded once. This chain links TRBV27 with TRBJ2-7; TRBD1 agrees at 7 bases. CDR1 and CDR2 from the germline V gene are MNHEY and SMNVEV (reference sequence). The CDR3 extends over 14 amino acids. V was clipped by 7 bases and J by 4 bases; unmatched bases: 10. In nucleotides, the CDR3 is TGTGCCAGCAAGGGGGCCAATAACTATTACGAGCAGTACTTC. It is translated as CASKGANNYYEQYF.

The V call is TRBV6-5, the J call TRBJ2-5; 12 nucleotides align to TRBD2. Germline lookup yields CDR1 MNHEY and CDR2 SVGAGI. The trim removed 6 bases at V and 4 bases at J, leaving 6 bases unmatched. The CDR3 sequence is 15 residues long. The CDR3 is CASRDLAGGLETQYF. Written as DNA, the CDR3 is TGTGCCAGCAGGGACCTAGCGGGAGGGCTAGAGACCCAGTACTTC.

Written as DNA, the CDR3 is TGTGCCAGCAGCTTGGAAATGTCGAGAGAGACCCAGTACTTC. This encodes CASSLEMSRETQYF. The chain carries TRBV5-6 and TRBJ2-5; no firm D call. The V gene lost 0 bases and the J gene lost 4 bases, with 10 bases spanning the gap. In germline, CDR1 is SGHDT, CDR2 YYEEEE. The CDR3 is 14 residues long. Filled out from reference TRBV5-6 and TRBJ2-5, the complete variable domain reads DAGVTQSPTHLIKTRGQQVTLRCSPKSGHDTVSWYQQALGQGPQFIFQYYEEEERQRGNFPDRFSGHQFPNYSSELNVNALLLGDSALYLCASSLEMSRETQYFGPGTRLLVL.

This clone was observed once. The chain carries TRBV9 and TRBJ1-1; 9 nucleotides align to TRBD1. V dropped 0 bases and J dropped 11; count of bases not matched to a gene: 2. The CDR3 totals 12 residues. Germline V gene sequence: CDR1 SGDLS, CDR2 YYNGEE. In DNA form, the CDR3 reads TGTGCCAGCAGCGTAGTAGGACAGGGGGCTTTCTTT. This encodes CASSVVGQGAFF.

The chain's CDR3 is CASSSRGAGGNTIYF. The CDR3 bases are TGTGCCAGCAGCTCTAGGGGGGCGGGTGGAAACACCATATATTTT. The V gene is TRBV2, the J gene TRBJ1-3; possibly TRBD1 for D (6 bases). The CDR3 consists of 15 residues. Trimming pared 6 bases from V and 3 bases from J, leaving 15 bases between. The germline V gene encodes CDR1 SNHLY and CDR2 FYNNEI.

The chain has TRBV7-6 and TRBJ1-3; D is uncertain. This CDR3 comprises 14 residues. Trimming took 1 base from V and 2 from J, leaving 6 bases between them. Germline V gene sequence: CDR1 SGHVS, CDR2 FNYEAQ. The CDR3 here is CASSLGGAGNTIYF. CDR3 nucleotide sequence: TGTGCCAGCAGCTTAGGCGGGGCTGGAAACACCATATATTTT.

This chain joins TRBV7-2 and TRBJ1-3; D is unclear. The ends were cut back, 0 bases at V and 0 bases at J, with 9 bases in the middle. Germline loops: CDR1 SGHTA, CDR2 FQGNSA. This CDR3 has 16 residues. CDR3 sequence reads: CASSLAQGSSGNTIYF. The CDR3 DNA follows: TGTGCCAGCAGCTTAGCGCAAGGAAGCTCTGGAAACACCATATATTTT.

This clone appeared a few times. CDR3 protein: CASSDIAITYEQYF. The CDR3 DNA sequence: TGTGCCAGTAGCGACATAGCCATAACCTACGAGCAGTACTTC. V usage is TRBV19 and J usage is TRBJ2-7; D gene unclear. V dropped 6 bases and J dropped 2 bases, with 14 bases sitting between them. The CDR3 contains 14 residues. Germline CDR1 reads LNHDA; CDR2 reads SQIVND (reference sequence).

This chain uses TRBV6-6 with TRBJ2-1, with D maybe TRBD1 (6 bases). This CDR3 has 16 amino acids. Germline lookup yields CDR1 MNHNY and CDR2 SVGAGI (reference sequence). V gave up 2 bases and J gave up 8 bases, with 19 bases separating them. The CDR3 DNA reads TGTGCCAGCAGTTACCCCGAAAGGGACACTCAGGATGAGCAGTTCTTC. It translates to CASSYPERDTQDEQFF.

The CDR3 DNA reads as TGTGCCAGCAGCTCCGGGACTAGCGGGAAGAGAACCGGGGAGCTGTTTTTT. Residues: CASSSGTSGKRTGELFF. The rearrangement links TRBV11-3 to TRBJ2-2; 13 nucleotides match TRBD2. This CDR3 is 17 amino acids long. Trimming cost V 4 bases and J 5 bases; bases outside gene matches: 7. CDR1 is SGHNT, CDR2 YENEEA, per germline.

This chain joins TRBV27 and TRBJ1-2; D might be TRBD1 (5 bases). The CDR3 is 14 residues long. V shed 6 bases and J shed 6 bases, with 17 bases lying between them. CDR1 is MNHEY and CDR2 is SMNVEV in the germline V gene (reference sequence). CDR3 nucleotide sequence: TGTGCCAGCAGGTCCGCGGGCAGGGCGAATGGCTACACCTTC. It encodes CASRSAGRANGYTF.

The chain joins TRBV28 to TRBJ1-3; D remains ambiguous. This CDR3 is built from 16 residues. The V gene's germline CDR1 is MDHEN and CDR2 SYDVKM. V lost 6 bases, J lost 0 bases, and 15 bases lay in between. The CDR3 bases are TGTGCCAGCAGCCCGATGTATCACACCTCTGGAAACACCATATATTTT. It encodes CASSPMYHTSGNTIYF.

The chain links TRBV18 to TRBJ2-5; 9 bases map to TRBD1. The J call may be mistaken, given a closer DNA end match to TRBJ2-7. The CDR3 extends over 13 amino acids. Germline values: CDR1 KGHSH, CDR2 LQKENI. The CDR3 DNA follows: TGTGCCAGCTCACCCGGGACAGGGAACGAGCAGTACTTC. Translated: CASSPGTGNEQYF.

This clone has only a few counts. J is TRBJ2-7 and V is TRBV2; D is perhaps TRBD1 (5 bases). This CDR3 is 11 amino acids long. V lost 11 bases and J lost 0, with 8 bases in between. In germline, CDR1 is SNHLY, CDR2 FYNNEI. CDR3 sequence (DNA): TGTGCCTCTAGGGGCTCCTACGAGCAGTACTTC. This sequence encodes CASRGSYEQYF.

Here the CDR3 reads CASSRVGGQGNTEAFF. CDR3 bases: TGTGCCAGCAGCCGGGTGGGGGGACAGGGGAACACTGAAGCTTTCTTT. The chain combines TRBV7-9 with TRBJ1-1; 9 bases are a match to TRBD1. J lost 1 base, V lost 5 bases, and 8 bases had no gene match. This CDR3 has 16 residues. In germline, CDR1 is SEHNR, CDR2 FQNEAQ (reference sequence).